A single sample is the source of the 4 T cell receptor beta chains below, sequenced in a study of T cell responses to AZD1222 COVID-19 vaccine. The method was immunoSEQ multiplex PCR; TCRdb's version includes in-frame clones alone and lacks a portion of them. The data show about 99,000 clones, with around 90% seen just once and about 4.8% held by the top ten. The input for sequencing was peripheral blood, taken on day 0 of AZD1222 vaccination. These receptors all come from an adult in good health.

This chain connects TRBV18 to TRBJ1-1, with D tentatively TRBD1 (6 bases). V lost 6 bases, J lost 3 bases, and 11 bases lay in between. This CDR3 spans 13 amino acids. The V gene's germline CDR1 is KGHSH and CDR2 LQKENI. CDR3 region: CASSEGEDTEAFF. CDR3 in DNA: TGTGCCAGCTCGGAGGGGGAGGACACTGAAGCTTTCTTT. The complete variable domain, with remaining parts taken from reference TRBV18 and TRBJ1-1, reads NAGVMQNPRHLVRRRGQEARLRCSPMKGHSHVYWYRQLPEEGLKFMVYLQKENIIDESGMPKERFSAEFPKEGPSILRIQQVVRGDSAAYFCASSEGEDTEAFFGQGTRLTVV.

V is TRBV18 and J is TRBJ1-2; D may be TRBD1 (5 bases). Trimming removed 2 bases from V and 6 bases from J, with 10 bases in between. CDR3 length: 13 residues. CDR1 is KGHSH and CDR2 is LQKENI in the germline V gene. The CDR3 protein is CASSPSRGDGYTF. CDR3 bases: TGTGCCAGCTCACCATCGAGGGGCGATGGCTACACCTTC. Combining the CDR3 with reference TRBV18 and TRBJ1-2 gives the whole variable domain NAGVMQNPRHLVRRRGQEARLRCSPMKGHSHVYWYRQLPEEGLKFMVYLQKENIIDESGMPKERFSAEFPKEGPSILRIQQVVRGDSAAYFCASSPSRGDGYTFGSGTRLTVV.

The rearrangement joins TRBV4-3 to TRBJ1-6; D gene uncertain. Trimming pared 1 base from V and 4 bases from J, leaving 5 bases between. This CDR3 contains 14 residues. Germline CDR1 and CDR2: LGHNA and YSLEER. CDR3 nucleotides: TGCGCCAGCAGCCAAGGGCAGTATAATTCACCCCTCCACTTT. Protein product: CASSQGQYNSPLHF.

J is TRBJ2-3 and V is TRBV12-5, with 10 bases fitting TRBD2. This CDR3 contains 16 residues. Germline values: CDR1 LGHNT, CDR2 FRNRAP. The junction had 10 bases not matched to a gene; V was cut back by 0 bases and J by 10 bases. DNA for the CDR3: TGTGCTAGTGGTTTGGTACCCAGCGGGGGGGCCCTAGCGCAGTATTTT. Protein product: CASGLVPSGGALAQYF.